One and the same sample provided the 21 T cell receptor beta chains below, sequenced in a study of shared clonotypes between healthy human individuals. Only in-frame clones appear in the TCRdb table, and some are missing; sequencing was by immunoSEQ multiplex PCR. Among about 710,000 clones listed, roughly two thirds were seen once. Sequencing was done on a sample of memory CD4+ T cells sorted from blood. Subset specified: CD45RA-negative fraction. Receptor source: a woman aged 25-40 years in good health.

This clone was counted between two and nine times. The chain employs TRBV19 and TRBJ2-3; TRBD2 might be the D (5 bases). CDR1 is LNHDA, CDR2 SQIVND, per germline (reference sequence). V gave up 6 bases and J gave up 2 bases, with 15 bases separating them. This CDR3 has 15 residues. This chain's CDR3 is CASRIPSRYTDTQYF. CDR3 nucleotide sequence: TGTGCCAGTAGAATCCCTAGCCGATACACAGATACGCAGTATTTT.

The J gene is TRBJ1-3, the V gene TRBV7-2; perhaps TRBD1 as D (6 bases). CDR1 and CDR2 from the germline V gene are SGHTA and FQGNSA. V lost 5 bases and J 0 bases, leaving 14 bases between the germline ends. The CDR3 runs to 16 residues. The CDR3 loop reads CASSTTGTPSGNTIYF. In nucleotides, the CDR3 is TGTGCCAGCAGCACAACCGGGACACCCTCTGGAAACACCATATATTTT.

The chain carries TRBV7-2 and TRBJ2-7; 7 nucleotides align to TRBD1. Germline CDR1 and CDR2: SGHTA and FQGNSA. Unmatched junction bases numbered 8, after V lost 0 bases and J lost 3 bases. The CDR3 is made up of 16 amino acids. CDR3 DNA: TGTGCCAGCAGCTTAGCCGACAGGGCGGGCTACTACGAGCAGTACTTC. It specifies CASSLADRAGYYEQYF.

For this clone: This likely reflects a read error, since a far larger clone is one base away. This chain uses TRBV5-2 with TRBJ1-5; the table's D call, TRBD1, was not checked against the DNA. TRBV5-2 is a listed pseudogene. CDR3 length: 14 residues. CDR3 in amino acids: CASSQDQGNQPQHF. The CDR3 nucleotides are TGCGCCAGCAGCCAAGATCAGGGAAATCAGCCCCAGCATTTT.

The chain joins TRBV6-5 to TRBJ2-7; 8 bases align to TRBD2. CDR3 size: 15 residues. The germline CDR1 and CDR2 sequences are MNHEY and SVGAGI. V lost 0 bases to trimming and J lost 3 bases; unmatched junction nucleotides: 4. The DNA for the CDR3 is TGTGCCAGCAGTTACTCGGGACTAGAACTCTACGAGCAGTACTTC. As protein: CASSYSGLELYEQYF.

CDR3 sequence (DNA): TGTGCCAGCAGTGTGATAGGAGATACGCAGTATTTT. Its protein is CASSVIGDTQYF. The chain is built from TRBV2 and TRBJ2-3; D call uncertain. Per the germline V gene, CDR1 is SNHLY and CDR2 is FYNNEI. Trimming removed 4 bases from V and 5 bases from J, with 7 bases in between. The CDR3 is 12 residues long.

The V gene is TRBV19, the J gene TRBJ2-5; D remains ambiguous. The ends were cut back, 1 base at V and 1 base at J, with 7 bases in the middle. CDR1 and CDR2 from the germline V gene are LNHDA and SQIVND (reference sequence). This CDR3 has 14 residues. The CDR3 sequence is CASSIGVFQETQYF. CDR3 bases: TGTGCCAGTAGTATAGGAGTCTTCCAAGAGACCCAGTACTTC.

This chain joins TRBV2 and TRBJ1-1; TRBD1 matches 8 bases. This CDR3 region has 15 residues. The germline gives CDR1 SNHLY, CDR2 FYNNEI. Trimming at V came to 6 bases and at J to 4 bases, leaving 10 bases not matched to a gene. CDR3 sequence (DNA): TGTGCCAGCAGCCGTCCCGGGACAGGTTTCACTGAAGCTTTCTTT. This sequence encodes CASSRPGTGFTEAFF. The whole variable domain, filled in from reference TRBV2 and TRBJ1-1, reads EPEVTQTPSHQVTQMGQEVILRCVPISNHLYFYWYRQILGQKVEFLVSFYNNEISEKSEIFDDQFSVERPDGSNFTLKIRSTKLEDSAMYFCASSRPGTGFTEAFFGQGTRLTVV.

V usage is TRBV7-8 and J usage is TRBJ2-1; 7 bases agree with TRBD1. CDR3 size: 15 residues. Germline lookup yields CDR1 SGHVS and CDR2 FQNEAQ. J gave up 2 bases and V 2 bases, and 3 bases lay outside the gene matches. The CDR3 DNA reads as TGTGCCAGCAGCTTATTACAGGGGCCCTACAATGAGCAGTTCTTC. Translation: CASSLLQGPYNEQFF.

J is TRBJ2-1 and V is TRBV28; D is undetermined. Trimming removed 8 bases from V and 7 bases from J, with 15 bases in between. From germline, CDR1 is MDHEN and CDR2 SYDVKM. The CDR3 totals 13 residues. The CDR3 coding sequence is TGTGCCAGCTTTTCACAGCCCGGTAATGAGCAGTTCTTC. This translates into CASFSQPGNEQFF.

The V gene is TRBV29-1, the J gene TRBJ2-3, with 11 bases matching TRBD2. There are 14 residues in the CDR3. The germline gives CDR1 SQVTM, CDR2 ANQGSEA. V shed 4 bases and J 5 bases; nucleotides not matched to a gene: 5. The CDR3 sequence: CSVGAGTSGDTQYF. Here the CDR3 DNA reads TGCAGCGTTGGGGCCGGGACTAGCGGAGATACGCAGTATTTT.

The V gene is TRBV6-1, the J gene TRBJ2-3; D might be TRBD1 (5 bases). The CDR3 consists of 14 residues. The germline V gene has CDR1 MNHNS and CDR2 SASEGT. V lost 6 bases, J lost 2 bases, and 12 bases lay in between. CDR3 in amino acids: CASRKTAHTDTQYF. CDR3 nucleotides: TGTGCCAGCAGGAAGACAGCACACACAGATACGCAGTATTTT.

In DNA form, the CDR3 reads TGTGCCAGCACCCTCCTCAACACTGAAGCTTTCTTT. It specifies CASTLLNTEAFF. V and J are TRBV7-9 and TRBJ1-1; D gene unclear. Per germline, CDR1 SEHNR and CDR2 FQNEAQ (reference sequence). The CDR3 is made up of 12 amino acids. V was clipped by 7 bases and J by 2 bases, with 8 bases between them.

This clone has just a few counts. The gene calls are TRBV5-1 and TRBJ1-2; a weak D match, TRBD1 (5 bases). Germline CDR1 is SGHRS and CDR2 is YFSETQ. Trimming took off 7 bases at V and 0 bases at J, with 13 bases between the two ends. The CDR3 consists of 14 residues. Here the CDR3 DNA reads TGCGCCAGCGGGGCAGCCAGAGCTAACTATGGCTACACCTTC. It yields the protein CASGAARANYGYTF.

On this clone: Other DNA sequences in the sample encode the same CDR3. This chain links TRBV7-2 with TRBJ1-1; TRBD1 might be the D (5 bases). V lost 1 base and J lost 3, with 9 bases in between. Germline CDR1 is SGHTA and CDR2 is FQGNSA. This CDR3 is built from 14 residues. CDR3 sequence: CASSLGQGDTEAFF. The DNA of the CDR3 is TGTGCCAGCAGCTTAGGGCAGGGAGACACTGAAGCTTTCTTT.

The J gene is TRBJ1-1, the V gene TRBV10-1, with no clear D. V was pared by 0 bases and J by 6 bases, with 14 bases between. This CDR3 comprises 15 residues. CDR1 is WNHNN, CDR2 SYGVQD, per germline (reference sequence). The CDR3 sequence is CASSESVSGWPEAFF. The CDR3 DNA follows: TGCGCCAGCAGTGAGTCGGTTTCAGGCTGGCCTGAAGCTTTCTTT.

This chain joins TRBV5-1 and TRBJ1-1; D gene ambiguous. Germline CDR1 reads SGHRS; CDR2 reads YFSETQ. V lost 7 bases and J 0 bases, leaving 10 bases between the germline ends. The CDR3 extends over 13 amino acids. In DNA, the CDR3 is TGCGCCAGCTCTGGGAGGGTGAACACTGAAGCTTTCTTT. As protein: CASSGRVNTEAFF.

CDR3 residues: CASSFGEGDQYF. The CDR3 nucleotides are TGTGCCAGCAGTTTTGGGGAAGGGGACCAGTACTTC. This chain joins TRBV28 and TRBJ2-5, with D perhaps TRBD1 (5 bases). The CDR3 runs to 12 residues. V lost 3 bases to trimming and J lost 10 bases, with 12 bases between them. Germline CDR1 MDHEN, CDR2 SYDVKM.

The J gene is TRBJ1-1, the V gene TRBV5-6; no clear D. Germline loops: CDR1 SGHDT, CDR2 YYEEEE. The CDR3 runs 11 residues. Trimming removed 4 bases at V and 4 bases at J, with 5 bases between. CDR3 nucleotides: TGTGCCAGCAGCCTCCGCACTGAAGCTTTCTTT. Residues: CASSLRTEAFF.

This clone was detected a few times. The chain links TRBV2 to TRBJ2-5, with 13 bases matching TRBD2. V shed 3 bases and J 7 bases; nucleotides not matched to a gene: 5. Germline V gives CDR1 SNHLY, CDR2 FYNNEI. CDR3 length equals 15 residues. In DNA form, the CDR3 reads TGTGCCAGCAGTGATGGACTAGCGGGAGTGGGGACCCAGTACTTC. The encoded protein is CASSDGLAGVGTQYF.

This chain connects TRBV7-9 to TRBJ2-3; TRBD1 might be the D (6 bases). The CDR3 is 15 amino acids. The germline CDR1 and CDR2 sequences are SEHNR and FQNEAQ (reference sequence). Deletions cut 2 bases from V and 5 bases from J, with 14 bases between. CDR3 DNA sequence: TGTGCCAGCAGCTTACGGGCAGGGGTGGGAGATACGCAGTATTTT. As protein: CASSLRAGVGDTQYF.